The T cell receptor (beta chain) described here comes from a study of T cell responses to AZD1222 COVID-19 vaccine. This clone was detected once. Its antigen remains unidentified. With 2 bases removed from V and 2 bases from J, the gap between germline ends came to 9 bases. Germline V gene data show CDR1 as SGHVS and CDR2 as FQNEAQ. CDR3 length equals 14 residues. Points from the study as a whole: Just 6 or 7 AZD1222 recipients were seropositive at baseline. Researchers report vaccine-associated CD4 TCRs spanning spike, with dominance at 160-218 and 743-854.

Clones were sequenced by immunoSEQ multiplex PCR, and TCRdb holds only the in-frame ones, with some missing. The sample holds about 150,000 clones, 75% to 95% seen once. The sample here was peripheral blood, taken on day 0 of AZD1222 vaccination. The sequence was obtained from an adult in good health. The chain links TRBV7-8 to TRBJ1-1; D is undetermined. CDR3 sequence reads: CASSLTSGNTEAFF. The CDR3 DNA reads TGTGCCAGCAGCTTAACAAGTGGAAACACTGAAGCTTTCTTT.